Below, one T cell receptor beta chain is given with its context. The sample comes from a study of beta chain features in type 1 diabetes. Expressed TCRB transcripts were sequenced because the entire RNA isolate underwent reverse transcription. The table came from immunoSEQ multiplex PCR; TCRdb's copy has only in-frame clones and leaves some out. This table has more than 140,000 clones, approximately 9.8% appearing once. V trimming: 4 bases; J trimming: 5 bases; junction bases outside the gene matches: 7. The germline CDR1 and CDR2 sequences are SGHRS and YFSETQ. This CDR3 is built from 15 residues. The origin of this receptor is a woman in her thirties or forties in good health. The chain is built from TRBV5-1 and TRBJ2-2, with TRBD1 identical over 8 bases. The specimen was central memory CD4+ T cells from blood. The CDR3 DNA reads TGCGCCAGCAGCCAGAGACAGGGGTGGACCGGGGAGCTGTTTTTT. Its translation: CASSQRQGWTGELFF.